These 32 T cell receptor beta chains originate from one sample sequenced in a study of blood T cell repertoires in COVID-19. Data came from immunoSEQ multiplex PCR; TCRdb stores just in-frame clones and leaves some out. The sample gives some 63,000 clones, roughly 85% of which show up once; around 16% is in the top ten. Sequenced sample: peripheral blood. The receptor source for this set is a human donor in a cohort sampled during active COVID-19.

This chain links TRBV9 with TRBJ2-7; possibly TRBD1 for D (5 bases). Germline CDR1 reads SGDLS; CDR2 reads YYNGEE. The germline V and J ends were trimmed by 2 bases and 3 bases, with 6 bases remaining between them. The CDR3 spans 12 residues. CDR3 in amino acids: CASSVDSYEQYF. CDR3 coding DNA: TGTGCCAGCAGCGTTGACAGCTACGAGCAGTACTTC. The full variable domain, rest sourced from reference TRBV9 and TRBJ2-7, is DSGVTQTPKHLITATGQRVTLRCSPRSGDLSVYWYQQSLDQGLQFLIQYYNGEERAKGNILERFSAQQFPDLHSELNLSSLELGDSALYFCASSVDSYEQYFGPGTRLTVT.

J is TRBJ2-6 and V is TRBV16, with 9 nucleotides matching TRBD1. The junction had 2 bases not matched to a gene; V was cut back by 4 bases and J by 1 base. Germline-derived CDR1 and CDR2 are KGHSY and FQNENV. CDR3 length: 16 amino acids. The CDR3: CASSLQGASGANVLTF. The CDR3 DNA is TGTGCCAGCAGCCTACAGGGGGCGTCTGGGGCCAACGTCCTGACTTTC.

This clone was observed a single time. V and J are TRBV7-9 and TRBJ2-2, with 8 bases identical to TRBD2. This CDR3 comprises 16 residues. Germline V gene data show CDR1 as SEHNR and CDR2 as FQNEAQ (reference sequence). V lost 4 bases to trimming and J lost 2 bases; unmatched junction nucleotides: 6. In DNA, the CDR3 is TGTGCCAGCAGCTCGCCGGGACTAGTAAACACCGGGGAGCTGTTTTTT. It is translated as CASSSPGLVNTGELFF.

The gene calls are TRBV15 and TRBJ2-1; 9 bases are a match to TRBD1. Unmatched junction bases numbered 6, after V lost 4 bases and J lost 8 bases. The germline V gene has CDR1 LNHNV and CDR2 YYDKDF (reference sequence). This CDR3 region has 14 residues. The CDR3 DNA reads as TGTGCCACCAGCAAAGGACAGGGGTTCGATGAGCAGTTCTTC. It yields the protein CATSKGQGFDEQFF.

The chain employs TRBV11-2 and TRBJ2-5; TRBD2 aligns across 7 bases. The germline CDR1 and CDR2 sequences are SGHAT and FQNNGV. The CDR3 sequence is 13 residues long. V shed 10 bases, J shed 5 bases, and the junction held 10 bases outside the gene matches. The CDR3 DNA reads TGTGCCACTGGGTGGGGGGGAGGTGAGACCCAGTACTTC. As protein: CATGWGGGETQYF.

The chain carries TRBV7-5 and TRBJ2-7; the table assigns TRBD1, which was not confirmed against the DNA. TRBV7-5 represents a pseudogene. The CDR3 is 16 amino acids. The DNA for the CDR3 is TGTGCCAGAAGCTTGGACAGGGGGCTAAGCTCCTACGAGCAGTACTTC. This sequence encodes CARSLDRGLSSYEQYF.

This clone was detected a few times. The CDR3 sequence: CASSYRQTSETQYF. The CDR3 nucleotides are TGTGCCAGCAGCTACCGACAGACTTCAGAGACCCAGTACTTC. The chain recombines TRBV11-1 with TRBJ2-5; possible D gene TRBD1, 5 bases. V shed 4 bases and J shed 4 bases, with 13 bases lying between them. In germline, CDR1 is SGHAT, CDR2 FQDESV (reference sequence). The CDR3 covers 14 residues. Full variable domain (rest looked up from reference TRBV11-1 and TRBJ2-5): EAEVAQSPRYKITEKSQAVAFWCDPISGHATLYWYRQILGQGPELLVQFQDESVVDDSQLPKDRFSAERLKGVDSTLKIQPAELGDSAMYLCASSYRQTSETQYFGPGTRLLVL.

The J gene is TRBJ1-1, the V gene TRBV27; D call uncertain. Germline loops: CDR1 MNHEY, CDR2 SMNVEV (reference sequence). V lost 3 bases and J 7 bases, leaving 12 bases between the germline ends. The CDR3 runs to 13 residues. CDR3 amino acids: CASSFLPIGEAFF. The CDR3 DNA follows: TGTGCCAGCAGTTTTCTTCCCATCGGTGAAGCTTTCTTT.

The rearrangement links TRBV7-8 to TRBJ1-1, with 8 bases lining up with TRBD1. The germline V gene has CDR1 SGHVS and CDR2 FQNEAQ. CDR3 length: 14 amino acids. Trimming took 4 bases from V and 3 from J; bases not matched to a gene: 4. The CDR3 spells CASSWKTGDTEAFF. CDR3 DNA: TGTGCCAGCAGCTGGAAGACAGGGGACACTGAAGCTTTCTTT.

The chain couples TRBV7-8 to TRBJ2-1; the match to TRBD2 covers 14 bases. The CDR3 has 16 amino acids. With 3 bases clipped from V and 10 bases from J, the junction kept 8 bases outside the gene matches. Per germline, CDR1 SGHVS and CDR2 FQNEAQ. The CDR3 DNA follows: TGTGCCAGCAGCTTGGTGACTAGCGGGGGGGCCGGGGAGCAGTTCTTC. Its protein product is CASSLVTSGGAGEQFF.

This chain uses TRBV21-1 with TRBJ2-7; the table's TRBD1 call for D was not verified on the DNA. TRBV21-1 is listed as a pseudogene. The CDR3 contains 14 residues. This CDR3 reads CASTTSGHSYEQYF. For the CDR3, the DNA is TGTGCCAGCACCACCTCGGGACACTCCTACGAGCAGTACTTC.

The chain combines TRBV10-3 with TRBJ2-2; 7 bases align to TRBD1. Trimming cost V 6 bases and J 5 bases; bases outside gene matches: 6. The CDR3 consists of 14 residues. Germline V lookup: CDR1 ENHRY, CDR2 SYGVKD. CDR3 nucleotides: TGTGCCATCAGCCCGGGACAGATAACCGGGGAGCTGTTTTTT. This sequence encodes CAISPGQITGELFF.

This chain uses TRBV25-1 with TRBJ2-7, with D possibly being TRBD2 (6 bases). The CDR3 spans 14 residues. Germline CDR1 and CDR2: MGHDK and SYGVNS. V was trimmed by 3 bases and J by 0 bases, leaving 9 bases between them. The CDR3 coding sequence is TGTGCCAGCAGTGACGACGGGAGCTCCTACGAGCAGTACTTC. Encoded protein: CASSDDGSSYEQYF.

This clone was seen more than once but under ten times. This chain uses TRBV7-4 with TRBJ2-1, with 13 bases matching TRBD2. The CDR3 length is 20 residues. The ends lost 5 bases at V and 5 bases at J; junction bases unmatched: 18. Germline-derived CDR1 and CDR2 are SGHVT and SQSDAQ. The CDR3 protein is CASSARPGLAGLPPNNEQFF. Written as DNA, the CDR3 is TGTGCCAGCAGCGCTCGTCCGGGACTAGCGGGGTTACCCCCTAACAATGAGCAGTTCTTC.

This chain links TRBV2 with TRBJ2-3; TRBD2 matches 13 bases. J lost 3 bases, V lost 6 bases, and 0 bases had no gene match. The CDR3 runs to 14 residues. Per the germline V gene, CDR1 is SNHLY and CDR2 is FYNNEI. CDR3 loop: CASRGLAGTDTQYF. The CDR3 DNA reads TGTGCCAGCAGGGGACTAGCGGGGACAGATACGCAGTATTTT.

This clone was seen only a few times. The chain is built from TRBV30 and TRBJ1-2; TRBD1 agrees at 8 bases. The CDR3 has 14 residues. Germline CDR1 is GTSNPN and CDR2 is SVGIG (reference sequence). The junction had 10 bases not matched to a gene; V was cut back by 2 bases and J by 8 bases. CDR3: CAWSRDRSRGGYTF. CDR3 DNA sequence: TGTGCCTGGAGTCGGGACAGGAGTAGGGGAGGCTACACCTTC. The full variable domain, rest sourced from reference TRBV30 and TRBJ1-2, is SQTIHQWPATLVQPVGSPLSLECTVEGTSNPNLYWYRQAAGRGLQLLFYSVGIGQISSEVPQNLSASRPQDRQFILSSKKLLLSDSGFYLCAWSRDRSRGGYTFGSGTRLTVV.

This chain joins TRBV10-3 and TRBJ1-4, with no clear D. Trimming took off 3 bases at V and 1 base at J, with 3 bases between the two ends. CDR3 length: 13 residues. Germline V gene data show CDR1 as ENHRY and CDR2 as SYGVKD. The CDR3 loop is CAISDRTNEKLFF. The CDR3 DNA reads as TGTGCCATCAGTGACCGAACTAATGAAAAACTGTTTTTT.

This clone was recorded a few times. The V call is TRBV15, the J call TRBJ2-7; 11 positions agree with TRBD1. This CDR3 spans 15 amino acids. Losses at the gene ends were 5 bases for V and 2 bases for J; bases not matched to a gene: 5. Germline CDR1 is LNHNV and CDR2 is YYDKDF (reference sequence). The CDR3 sequence: CATSLGQGAPYEQYF. In DNA, the CDR3 is TGTGCCACCAGCTTAGGACAGGGGGCCCCCTACGAGCAGTACTTC. Full variable domain (outside the CDR3, taken from reference TRBV15 and TRBJ2-7): DAMVIQNPRYQVTQFGKPVTLSCSQTLNHNVMYWYQQKSSQAPKLLFHYYDKDFNNEADTPDNFQSRRPNTSFCFLDIRSPGLGDTAMYLCATSLGQGAPYEQYFGPGTRLTVT.

This clone occurred once. The chain employs TRBV5-1 and TRBJ2-7, with D possibly being TRBD1 (6 bases). Trimming stripped 0 bases from V and 2 bases from J, with 9 bases between. The CDR3 loop spans 14 amino acids. Germline loops: CDR1 SGHRS, CDR2 YFSETQ. The CDR3 nucleotides read TGCGCCAGCAGCTTGGAGGACAGTCCCTACGAGCAGTACTTC. This translates into CASSLEDSPYEQYF. The variable domain in full, completed from reference TRBV5-1 and TRBJ2-7, reads KAGVTQTPRYLIKTRGQQVTLSCSPISGHRSVSWYQQTPGQGLQFLFEYFSETQRNKGNFPGRFSGRQFSNSRSEMNVSTLELGDSALYLCASSLEDSPYEQYFGPGTRLTVT.

The rearrangement joins TRBV7-2 to TRBJ2-7; the D gene is possibly TRBD1 (5 bases). Between the trimmed V and J ends, which lost 1 base and 3 bases, there was a span of 7 bases. This CDR3 has 13 amino acids. Germline CDR1 SGHTA, CDR2 FQGNSA. CDR3 in amino acids: CASSLGTIYEQYF. The CDR3 nucleotides read TGTGCCAGCAGCTTAGGGACAATCTACGAGCAGTACTTC.

This chain uses TRBV10-2 with TRBJ2-7; 8 positions match TRBD1. Germline values: CDR1 WSHSY, CDR2 SAAADI. This CDR3 contains 16 residues. The V gene end was trimmed by 6 bases and the J gene end by 0 bases; junction bases not matched to a gene: 10. The CDR3 reads CASRQTGEPYSYEQYF. In DNA form, the CDR3 reads TGCGCCAGCAGGCAGACAGGGGAACCCTACTCCTACGAGCAGTACTTC.

This chain connects TRBV18 to TRBJ2-1; 9 nucleotides align to TRBD2. CDR3 length: 15 residues. Germline CDR1 KGHSH, CDR2 LQKENI. J gave up 3 bases and V 5 bases, and 5 bases lay outside the gene matches. CDR3 loop: CASSSGTSIYNEQFF. The CDR3, as DNA: TGTGCCAGCTCATCCGGGACTAGCATCTACAATGAGCAGTTCTTC.

The V gene is TRBV19, the J gene TRBJ1-2; 9 bases agree with TRBD1. The length of the CDR3 is 15 residues. Trimming removed 2 bases from V and 4 bases from J; junction bases left unmatched: 5. Germline CDR1 is LNHDA and CDR2 is SQIVND (reference sequence). The CDR3 protein is CASSISTGGSYGYTF. CDR3 in DNA: TGTGCCAGTAGTATATCGACAGGGGGTAGCTATGGCTACACCTTC.

The chain is built from TRBV5-1 and TRBJ1-1; D possibly corresponds to TRBD1 (6 bases). The CDR3 totals 16 residues. V was shortened by 1 base and J by 1 base, with 14 bases between the two germline ends. Germline V gene data show CDR1 as SGHRS and CDR2 as YFSETQ. The chain's CDR3 is CASSLIVGTPNTEAFF. The CDR3 nucleotides read TGCGCCAGCAGCTTGATCGTAGGGACACCGAACACTGAAGCTTTCTTT.

The chain has TRBV5-8 and TRBJ1-1, with a weak D call TRBD1 (6 bases). This CDR3 is built from 14 residues. Between the trimmed V and J ends, which lost 3 bases and 6 bases, there was a span of 15 bases. Germline values: CDR1 SGHTS, CDR2 YDEGEE. The CDR3 DNA is TGTGCCAGCAGCTCAACAGGGATTTTATCTGAAGCTTTCTTT. Amino acid sequence: CASSSTGILSEAFF.

The V call is TRBV5-6, the J call TRBJ1-2, with D perhaps matching TRBD1 (6 bases). This CDR3 comprises 16 residues. The germline CDR1 and CDR2 sequences are SGHDT and YYEEEE. Trimming removed 3 bases at V and 3 bases at J, with 18 bases between. CDR3 DNA sequence: TGTGCCAGCAGCTCAGCGGGGCAGGGGAGGGACTATGGCTACACCTTC. It is translated as CASSSAGQGRDYGYTF.

This sequence joins TRBV6-1 and TRBJ1-1, with D unclear. Germline V gene data show CDR1 as MNHNS and CDR2 as SASEGT. Trimming took off 0 bases at V and 1 base at J, with 6 bases between the two ends. The CDR3 has 14 residues. The CDR3 sequence is CASSEALRNTEAFF. The CDR3, as DNA: TGTGCCAGCAGTGAAGCGCTTAGGAACACTGAAGCTTTCTTT.

The chain employs TRBV5-1 and TRBJ2-5; TRBD2 agrees at 15 bases. V lost 0 bases, J lost 0 bases, and 12 bases stayed unmatched. The V gene's germline CDR1 is SGHRS and CDR2 YFSETQ. CDR3 length: 21 residues. For the CDR3, the DNA is TGCGCCAGCAGCTTGGCCAAGGGACTAGCGGGGGGCCGAGGGTACCAAGAGACCCAGTACTTC. This gives the protein CASSLAKGLAGGRGYQETQYF.

V is TRBV2 and J is TRBJ2-7; 7 bases match TRBD1. The CDR3 contains 12 residues. Germline CDR1 is SNHLY and CDR2 is FYNNEI. V dropped 6 bases and J dropped 3; count of bases not matched to a gene: 2. The CDR3 DNA reads as TGTGCCAGCAGCAGGGGGAACTACGAGCAGTACTTC. Protein sequence: CASSRGNYEQYF.

The chain combines TRBV25-1 with TRBJ2-3, with D unresolved. The CDR3 consists of 13 residues. The V end was cut by 3 bases, the J end by 3 bases, with 7 bases between. Per the germline V gene, CDR1 is MGHDK and CDR2 is SYGVNS. The CDR3 loop is CASSEPGTDTQYF. The CDR3 region has the DNA TGTGCCAGCAGTGAGCCCGGGACAGATACGCAGTATTTT.

The J gene is TRBJ2-3, the V gene TRBV10-2, with D hard to call. This CDR3 comprises 16 residues. V dropped 0 bases and J dropped 0 bases, with 10 bases sitting between them. Germline lookup yields CDR1 WSHSY and CDR2 SAAADI. The CDR3 DNA sequence: TGCGCCAGCAGTGAGTCTAGTTTTACTAGCACAGATACGCAGTATTTT. It yields the protein CASSESSFTSTDTQYF.

V gene TRBV5-4 combines with J gene TRBJ1-3; D gene unclear. This CDR3 spans 14 amino acids. The germline V and J ends were trimmed by 0 bases and 1 base, with 5 bases remaining between them. From germline, CDR1 is SGHNT and CDR2 YYREEE (reference sequence). The CDR3, as DNA: TGTGCCAGCAGCTTGGGAGGATCTGGAAACACCATATATTTT. This translates into CASSLGGSGNTIYF.